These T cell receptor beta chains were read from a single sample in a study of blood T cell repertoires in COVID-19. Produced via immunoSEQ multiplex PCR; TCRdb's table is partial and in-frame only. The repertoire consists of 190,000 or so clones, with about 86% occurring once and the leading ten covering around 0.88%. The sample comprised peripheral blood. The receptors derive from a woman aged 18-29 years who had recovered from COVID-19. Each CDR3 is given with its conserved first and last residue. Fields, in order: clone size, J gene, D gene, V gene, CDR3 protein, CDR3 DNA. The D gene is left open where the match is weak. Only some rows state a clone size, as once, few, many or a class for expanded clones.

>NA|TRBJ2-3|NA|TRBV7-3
CASSGGSSTGTQYF
TGTGCCAGCAGCGGGGGCTCTAGCACAGGTACGCAGTATTTT
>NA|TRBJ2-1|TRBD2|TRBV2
CASRRLAGPYNEQFF
TGTGCCAGCCGGCGACTAGCGGGTCCCTACAATGAGCAGTTCTTC
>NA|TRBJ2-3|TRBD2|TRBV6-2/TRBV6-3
CASSSRARTSADTQYF
TGTGCCAGCAGTTCCAGAGCCAGGACTAGCGCAGATACGCAGTATTTT
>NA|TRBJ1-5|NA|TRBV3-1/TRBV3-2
CASSQGQFNQPQHF
TGTGCCAGCAGCCAGGGCCAGTTTAATCAGCCCCAGCATTTT
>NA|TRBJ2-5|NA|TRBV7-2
CASSPAGLEQETQYF
TGTGCCAGCAGCCCGGCGGGACTCGAGCAAGAGACCCAGTACTTC
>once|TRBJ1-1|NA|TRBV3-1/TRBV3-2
CASSPTPGDTEAFF
TGTGCCAGCAGCCCCACCCCAGGGGACACTGAAGCTTTCTTT
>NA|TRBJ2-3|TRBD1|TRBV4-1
CASSQGQGGSTDTQYF
TGCGCCAGCAGCCAGGGACAGGGGGGCAGCACAGATACGCAGTATTTT
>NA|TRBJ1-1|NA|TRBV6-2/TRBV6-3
CASSPGAYRATEAFF
TGTGCCAGCAGTCCCGGGGCATACAGGGCAACTGAAGCTTTCTTT
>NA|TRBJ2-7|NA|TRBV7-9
CASSLVGVYEQYF
TGTGCCAGCAGCTTAGTCGGGGTTTACGAGCAGTACTTC
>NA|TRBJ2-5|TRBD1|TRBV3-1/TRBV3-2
CASSQGYRGETQYF
TGTGCCAGCAGCCAAGGGTACAGGGGAGAGACCCAGTACTTC
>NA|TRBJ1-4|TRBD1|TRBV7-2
CASSARQGGNEKLFF
TGTGCCAGCAGCGCCAGACAGGGTGGGAATGAAAAACTGTTTTTT
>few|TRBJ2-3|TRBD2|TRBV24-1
CATSDLGRGGPDTQYF
TGTGCCACCAGTGATTTGGGGCGGGGGGGCCCAGATACGCAGTATTTT
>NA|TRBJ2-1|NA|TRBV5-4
CASSLIAENDNEQFF
TGTGCCAGCAGCCTTATAGCGGAAAACGACAATGAGCAGTTCTTC
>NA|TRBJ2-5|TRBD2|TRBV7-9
CASSPRTSGRTETQYF
TGTGCCAGCAGCCCTCGGACTAGCGGGAGGACAGAGACCCAGTACTTC
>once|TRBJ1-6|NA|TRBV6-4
CASSDSGGVNSPLHF
TGTGCCAGCAGTGACTCGGGAGGGGTAAATTCACCCCTCCACTTT
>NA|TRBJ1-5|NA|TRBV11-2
CASSLDINQPQHF
TGTGCCAGCAGCTTGGACATCAATCAGCCCCAGCATTTT
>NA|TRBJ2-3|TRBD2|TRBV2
CASGGTSGSLGTQYF
TGTGCCAGCGGGGGGACTAGCGGGAGCCTAGGTACGCAGTATTTT
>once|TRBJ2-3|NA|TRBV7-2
CASSLAVVGADTQYF
TGTGCCAGCAGCTTAGCGGTAGTAGGGGCCGATACGCAGTATTTT
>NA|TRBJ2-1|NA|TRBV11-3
CASSLVPISEQFF
TGTGCCAGCAGCTTAGTGCCTATATCTGAGCAGTTCTTC
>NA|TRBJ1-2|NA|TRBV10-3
CAITGGNGYGYTF
TGTGCCATCACCGGGGGGAACGGATATGGCTACACCTTC
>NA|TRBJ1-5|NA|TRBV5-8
CASSPQRRGARGNQPQHF
TGTGCCAGCAGCCCCCAACGTCGGGGGGCGCGAGGCAATCAGCCCCAGCATTTT